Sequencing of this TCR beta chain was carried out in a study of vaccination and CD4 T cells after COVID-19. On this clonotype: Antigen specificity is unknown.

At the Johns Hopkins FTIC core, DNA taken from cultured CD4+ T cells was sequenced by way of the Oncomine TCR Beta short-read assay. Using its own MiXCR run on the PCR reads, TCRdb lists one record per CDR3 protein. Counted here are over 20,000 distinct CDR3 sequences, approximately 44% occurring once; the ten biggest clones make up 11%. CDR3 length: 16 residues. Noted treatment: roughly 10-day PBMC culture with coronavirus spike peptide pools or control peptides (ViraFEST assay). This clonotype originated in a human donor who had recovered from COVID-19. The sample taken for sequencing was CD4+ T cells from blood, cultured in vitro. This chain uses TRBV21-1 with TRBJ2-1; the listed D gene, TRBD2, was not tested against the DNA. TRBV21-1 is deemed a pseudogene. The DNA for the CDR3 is TGTGCCAGCAGCAAGCGGGAACAGGATCGGTACAATGAGCAGTTCTTC. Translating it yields CASSKREQDRYNEQFF.